This TCR beta chain was captured by sequencing in a study of shared clonotypes between healthy human individuals. Points from the study as a whole: Naive CD4 clonotype sharing across a handful of donors was 4% to 5.5%. Generation probabilities were higher for clonotypes shared across all four sorted-subset donors than for unshared ones.

The CDR3 length is 13 residues. The J segment lost 5 bases and the V segment lost 7 bases, leaving 4 bases of the junction unmatched. Germline-derived CDR1 and CDR2 are SQVTM and ANQGSEA. Some clones are missing from TCRdb's copy, which holds only in-frame ones; the method was immunoSEQ multiplex PCR. The sample has roughly 1,100,000 clones; approximately 76% are singletons. Regarding this clone: What it binds is unknown.

Sequenced: memory CD4+ T cells sorted from blood. Described subset: CD45RA-negative fraction. The J gene is TRBJ2-3, the V gene TRBV29-1, with 12 nucleotides matching TRBD2. The TCR comes from a man aged 18 to 35 in good health. As DNA, the CDR3 is TGCAGCGCCCTAGCGGGAGGGGTAGATACGCAGTATTTT. Translated: CSALAGGVDTQYF.